These 29 T cell receptor beta chains were sequenced from one sample in a study of blood T cell repertoires in COVID-19 (dated by TCRdb to 2020 to 2021). The library was generated by the immunoSEQ multiplex PCR assay. Not all clones reach the TCRdb copy of this immuneACCESS table, which keeps in-frame sequences only. Checked studies attribute under half of the gap to unresolved V genes and leave the rest unexplained. The sample profile shows about 130,000 clones; roughly 84% of them were found once. In total, the top ten clones hold over 1% of the sample. Material: peripheral blood. These receptors came from a woman at least 80 years old with acute or convalescent COVID-19.

The V and J genes are TRBV11-3 and TRBJ2-2; D remains ambiguous. The CDR3 length is 15 residues. CDR1 and CDR2 from the germline V gene are SGHNT and YENEEA. Trimming shortened V by 1 base and J by 0 bases, and 6 bases separated the two germline ends. The CDR3 sequence is CASSLAGSNTGELFF. In DNA, the CDR3 is TGTGCCAGCAGCTTAGCGGGTTCGAACACCGGGGAGCTGTTTTTT. Complete variable domain (other parts from reference TRBV11-3 and TRBJ2-2): EAGVVQSPRYKIIEKKQPVAFWCNPISGHNTLYWYLQNLGQGPELLIRYENEEAVDDSQLPKDRFSAERLKGVDSTLKIQPAELGDSAVYLCASSLAGSNTGELFFGEGSRLTVL.

V gene TRBV18 combines with J gene TRBJ1-6; a possible D gene is TRBD1 (6 bases). CDR1 is KGHSH, CDR2 LQKENI, per germline. Trimming took off 3 bases at V and 10 bases at J, with 16 bases between the two ends. The CDR3 consists of 15 residues. This CDR3 reads CASSPREGQGSPLHF. The CDR3 nucleotides read TGTGCCAGCTCACCTCGTGAAGGCCAGGGGTCACCCCTCCACTTT.

J is TRBJ2-1 and V is TRBV7-3, with 8 bases that match TRBD2. The CDR3 is made up of 13 amino acids. Germline CDR1 and CDR2: SGHTA and FQGTGA. The ends lost 4 bases at V and 9 bases at J; junction bases unmatched: 5. In nucleotides, the CDR3 is TGTGCCAGCAGCTCCGCGGGGGGCAGTGAGCAGTTCTTC. Translation gives CASSSAGGSEQFF.

The chain links TRBV2 to TRBJ2-1; TRBD2 agrees at 7 bases. The germline V gene encodes CDR1 SNHLY and CDR2 FYNNEI. V trimming: 8 bases; J trimming: 3 bases; junction bases outside the gene matches: 4. There are 13 residues in the CDR3. This CDR3 reads CASLGGGYNEQFF. CDR3 nucleotides: TGTGCCAGCTTGGGGGGGGGCTACAATGAGCAGTTCTTC.

This clone was recorded once. The chain has TRBV19 and TRBJ1-1; D possibly corresponds to TRBD1 (5 bases). The ends were cut back, 6 bases at V and 1 base at J, with 9 bases in the middle. The germline V gene has CDR1 LNHDA and CDR2 SQIVND (reference sequence). The CDR3 extends over 13 amino acids. CDR3 amino acids: CASRATGNTEAFF. CDR3 bases: TGTGCCAGTAGAGCCACAGGGAACACTGAAGCTTTCTTT.

The chain has TRBV10-3 and TRBJ1-6; tentatively, D is TRBD1 (5 bases). V lost 7 bases, J lost 6 bases, and 10 bases lay in between. This CDR3 contains 13 residues. Germline V gene data show CDR1 as ENHRY and CDR2 as SYGVKD. The CDR3 DNA follows: TGTGCCATCACTCCAGGGTTTAATTCACCCCTCCACTTT. It yields the protein CAITPGFNSPLHF.

The chain couples TRBV11-2 to TRBJ2-7; 10 nucleotides agree with TRBD2. Trimming cost V 5 bases and J 0 bases; bases outside gene matches: 7. The CDR3 is made up of 16 amino acids. From germline, CDR1 is SGHAT and CDR2 FQNNGV. The CDR3 loop reads CASSPTSGRASYEQYF. In DNA, the CDR3 is TGTGCCAGCAGCCCAACGAGCGGGAGGGCCTCCTACGAGCAGTACTTC.

The chain employs TRBV7-8 and TRBJ2-6; TRBD1 might be the D (6 bases). Trimming removed 0 bases at V and 2 bases at J, with 14 bases between. The germline gives CDR1 SGHVS, CDR2 FQNEAQ. The CDR3 loop spans 18 amino acids. The CDR3 region has the DNA TGTGCCAGCAGCTTAGCAGGAAAACAGGGACCTGGGGCCAACGTCCTGACTTTC. Amino acid sequence: CASSLAGKQGPGANVLTF.

The chain joins TRBV10-3 to TRBJ1-1; 8 bases are shared with TRBD1. Germline loops: CDR1 ENHRY, CDR2 SYGVKD. The CDR3 consists of 15 residues. The V and J ends lost 6 bases and 6 bases, in that order; junction bases with no gene match: 12. Here the CDR3 reads CAIRRQGITTAEAFF. The CDR3 DNA reads as TGTGCCATCAGGAGACAGGGGATTACCACGGCTGAAGCTTTCTTT.

The V gene is TRBV7-2, the J gene TRBJ2-7; D remains unclear. Looked up from germline, CDR1 is SGHTA and CDR2 is FQGNSA. V was pared by 1 base and J by 0 bases, with 7 bases between. The CDR3 is 14 amino acids. CDR3 in amino acids: CASSLGANSYEQYF. The CDR3 DNA reads TGTGCCAGCAGCTTAGGGGCCAACTCCTACGAGCAGTACTTC.

The chain's CDR3 is CASSWGRLNQPQHF. The CDR3 coding sequence is TGTGCCAGCAGCTGGGGCAGACTCAATCAGCCCCAGCATTTT. The chain carries TRBV5-8 and TRBJ1-5; D is perhaps TRBD1 (5 bases). CDR3 size: 14 residues. The V gene's germline CDR1 is SGHTS and CDR2 YDEGEE. V lost 3 bases and J 3 bases, leaving 10 bases between the germline ends. The whole variable domain, remainder taken from reference TRBV5-8 and TRBJ1-5, is EAGVTQSPTHLIKTRGQQATLRCSPISGHTSVYWYQQALGLGLQFLLWYDEGEERNRGNFPPRFSGRQFPNYSSELNVNALELEDSALYLCASSWGRLNQPQHFGDGTRLSIL.

In this sample, this clone turned up a few times. The chain combines TRBV28 with TRBJ2-5; D call uncertain. This CDR3 contains 14 residues. Germline CDR1 reads MDHEN; CDR2 reads SYDVKM. Trimming stripped 3 bases from V and 5 bases from J, with 13 bases between. CDR3 nucleotides: TGTGCCAGCAGTTTTGGCGGAGCTGGGGAGACCCAGTACTTC. It yields the protein CASSFGGAGETQYF.

The chain carries TRBV7-2 and TRBJ2-3; 7 bases line up with TRBD2. The V and J ends lost 2 bases and 3 bases, in that order; junction bases with no gene match: 8. CDR3 length: 16 amino acids. Germline V CDR1 and CDR2: SGHTA, FQGNSA. CDR3 DNA sequence: TGTGCCAGCAGCTTACAGCGGGGTGCGGGTACAGATACGCAGTATTTT. The encoded protein is CASSLQRGAGTDTQYF.

The V gene is TRBV4-3, the J gene TRBJ2-2; D call uncertain. This CDR3 has 14 residues. V was pared by 0 bases and J by 4 bases, with 6 bases between. Germline-derived CDR1 and CDR2 are LGHNA and YSLEER. CDR3 region: CASSQEPTTGELFF. In nucleotides, the CDR3 is TGCGCCAGCAGCCAAGAGCCTACCACCGGGGAGCTGTTTTTT.

This clone was counted a few times. The chain uses TRBV5-5 and TRBJ1-1, with D unresolved. The CDR3 is made up of 13 amino acids. The V end lost 3 bases, the J end lost 0 bases, and 6 bases lay between the germline ends. Germline V gene lookup returns CDR1 SGHKS and CDR2 YYEKEE (reference sequence). The CDR3 reads CASSSGMNTEAFF. CDR3 sequence (DNA): TGTGCCAGCAGCTCCGGGATGAACACTGAAGCTTTCTTT.

This clone was seen repeatedly, ten times or more. The chain has TRBV28 and TRBJ2-7; 9 bases agree with TRBD1. Germline V CDR1 and CDR2: MDHEN, SYDVKM. After removal of 7 bases from V and 2 bases from J, the junction contained 6 bases not matched to a gene. CDR3 length equals 14 residues. CDR3 residues: CASTNGQGPYEQYF. In DNA, the CDR3 is TGTGCCAGCACCAATGGACAGGGGCCCTACGAGCAGTACTTC. Variable domain in full (rest from reference TRBV28 and TRBJ2-7): DVKVTQSSRYLVKRTGEKVFLECVQDMDHENMFWYRQDPGLGLRLIYFSYDVKMKEKGDIPEGYSVSREKKERFSLILESASTNQTSMYLCASTNGQGPYEQYFGPGTRLTVT.

V and J are TRBV7-9 and TRBJ2-5; D is ambiguous. Germline CDR1 SEHNR, CDR2 FQNEAQ (reference sequence). Trimming took 6 bases from V and 1 from J, leaving 9 bases between them. CDR3 length: 13 amino acids. Written as DNA, the CDR3 is TGTGCCAGCAGTCCGGTTCTCCAAGAGACCCAGTACTTC. Protein product: CASSPVLQETQYF.

This chain uses TRBV4-1 with TRBJ1-6, with D perhaps matching TRBD1 (6 bases). The CDR3 spans 16 residues. The ends were cut back, 2 bases at V and 7 bases at J, with 15 bases in the middle. Germline V gene lookup returns CDR1 MGHRA and CDR2 YSYEKL. CDR3: CASSQPHREPNSPLHF. In DNA form, the CDR3 reads TGCGCCAGCAGCCAACCCCACAGGGAACCAAATTCACCCCTCCACTTT.

The V gene is TRBV5-6, the J gene TRBJ2-1; 7 nucleotides match TRBD2. With V trimmed by 4 bases and J by 9 bases, 13 bases remained unmatched. This CDR3 is built from 15 residues. Per germline, CDR1 SGHDT and CDR2 YYEEEE. DNA of the CDR3: TGTGCCAGCAGCACTGTAGCGGGCCGGGTACTTGAGCAGTTCTTC. It yields the protein CASSTVAGRVLEQFF.

The chain joins TRBV25-1 to TRBJ2-1; 7 bases are a match to TRBD2. Germline V gives CDR1 MGHDK, CDR2 SYGVNS. Trimming at V came to 2 bases and at J to 7 bases, leaving 8 bases not matched to a gene. The CDR3 is 15 amino acids. CDR3 in amino acids: CASSEKLATSNEQFF. The CDR3, as DNA: TGTGCCAGCAGTGAAAAACTAGCGACTTCAAATGAGCAGTTCTTC.

The chain recombines TRBV11-2 with TRBJ2-3; 12 bases match TRBD2. CDR3 size: 18 residues. Losses at the gene ends were 1 base for V and 2 bases for J; bases not matched to a gene: 7. Per the germline V gene, CDR1 is SGHAT and CDR2 is FQNNGV. This chain's CDR3 is CASSLGASGGGYTDTQYF. In nucleotides, the CDR3 is TGTGCCAGCAGCTTAGGGGCTAGCGGGGGGGGTTACACAGATACGCAGTATTTT.

The chain joins TRBV12-3 or TRBV12-4 to TRBJ1-1; D not resolved. Deletions cut 5 bases from V and 7 bases from J, with 11 bases between. The CDR3 loop spans 12 amino acids. The CDR3 loop is CASSRLGSEAFF. CDR3 nucleotides: TGTGCCAGCAGTCGACTAGGGAGTGAAGCTTTCTTT.

This clone has a handful of counts. The genes are TRBV27 and TRBJ2-1; D possibly corresponds to TRBD1 (5 bases). The germline V and J ends were trimmed by 8 bases and 10 bases, with 27 bases remaining between them. This CDR3 has 16 residues. CDR1 MNHEY and CDR2 SMNVEV come from the germline V gene (reference sequence). The CDR3 DNA is TGTGCCAGCGTGGACAATGGAAGGGGTGTGAAGCGAGAGCAGTTCTTC. Residues: CASVDNGRGVKREQFF.

The chain couples TRBV6-2 or TRBV6-3 to TRBJ1-6, with 8 bases aligning to TRBD1. The V gene's germline CDR1 is MNHEY and CDR2 SVGEGT. V was pared by 3 bases and J by 10 bases, with 11 bases of the junction left unmatched. The CDR3 runs 16 residues. The CDR3 here is CASSYGGTGSRSPLHF. The CDR3 region has the DNA TGTGCCAGCAGTTATGGGGGGACAGGAAGTCGGTCACCCCTCCACTTT.

The chain combines TRBV28 with TRBJ2-2, with 8 bases matching TRBD2. Germline values: CDR1 MDHEN, CDR2 SYDVKM. V gave up 8 bases and J gave up 5 bases; unmatched junction bases: 10. CDR3 length: 15 amino acids. The CDR3 DNA follows: TGTGCCAGCTCCCCGGGGGAGCGGGAGACCGGGGAGCTGTTTTTT. Protein product: CASSPGERETGELFF. Complete variable domain (other parts from reference TRBV28 and TRBJ2-2): DVKVTQSSRYLVKRTGEKVFLECVQDMDHENMFWYRQDPGLGLRLIYFSYDVKMKEKGDIPEGYSVSREKKERFSLILESASTNQTSMYLCASSPGERETGELFFGEGSRLTVL.

This chain joins TRBV28 and TRBJ1-2; 10 bases map to TRBD1. The germline V gene has CDR1 MDHEN and CDR2 SYDVKM. The V segment lost 1 base and the J segment 4 bases; nucleotides outside the gene matches: 6. The CDR3 loop spans 16 amino acids. The CDR3, as DNA: TGTGCCAGCAGTTTATCCGGGACAGGGGATGGCTATGGCTACACCTTC. Translating it yields CASSLSGTGDGYGYTF.

The chain recombines TRBV7-2 with TRBJ2-2, with TRBD1 matching over 9 bases. Looked up from germline, CDR1 is SGHTA and CDR2 is FQGNSA. The CDR3 covers 17 residues. The ends lost 0 bases at V and 6 bases at J; junction bases unmatched: 8. Written as DNA, the CDR3 is TGTGCCAGCAGCTTAGCGAGGGACAGGGTATACGCCGGGGAGCTGTTTTTT. Protein: CASSLARDRVYAGELFF. Variable domain in full (rest from reference TRBV7-2 and TRBJ2-2): GAGVSQSPSNKVTEKGKDVELRCDPISGHTALYWYRQSLGQGLEFLIYFQGNSAPDKSGLPSDRFSAERTGGSVSTLTIQRTQQEDSAVYLCASSLARDRVYAGELFFGEGSRLTVL.

This chain joins TRBV18 and TRBJ1-3, with TRBD1 as a possible D gene (5 bases). The V gene's germline CDR1 is KGHSH and CDR2 LQKENI. The CDR3 totals 15 residues. Trimming removed 0 bases at V and 4 bases at J, with 10 bases between. CDR3 amino acids: CASSPPRTPGNTIYF. As DNA, the CDR3 is TGTGCCAGCTCACCACCGCGGACACCCGGAAACACCATATATTTT.

The sample holds one count of this clone. The chain joins TRBV7-2 to TRBJ1-2; 8 bases line up with TRBD1. After removal of 4 bases from V and 4 bases from J, the junction contained 5 bases not matched to a gene. The CDR3 spans 14 residues. Germline values: CDR1 SGHTA, CDR2 FQGNSA. CDR3 in amino acids: CASSSGQGPYGYTF. DNA for the CDR3: TGTGCCAGCAGCTCCGGACAGGGACCCTATGGCTACACCTTC. The whole variable domain, filled in from reference TRBV7-2 and TRBJ1-2, reads GAGVSQSPSNKVTEKGKDVELRCDPISGHTALYWYRQSLGQGLEFLIYFQGNSAPDKSGLPSDRFSAERTGGSVSTLTIQRTQQEDSAVYLCASSSGQGPYGYTFGSGTRLTVV.